The 20 T cell receptor beta chains reported below all come from one sample, sequenced in a study of TIL therapy for anti-PD-1-resistant metastatic lung cancer. Sample time point: pre-treatment sample, taken before nivolumab and TIL therapy. This was the immunoSEQ v3 assay. TCRdb's table, derived via immunoSEQ multiplex PCR, lists solely in-frame clones and lacks some. The sample includes under 65,000 clones, approximately 75% seen only once; the top ten take approximately 3%. Source: blood, taken at baseline. All receptors come from a person between 25 and 79 years old with non-small cell lung cancer.

The chain is built from TRBV10-3 and TRBJ1-4, with TRBD1 matching 9 bases. The CDR3 runs to 13 residues. V lost 4 bases and J lost 6; bases outside the gene matches: 0. Germline V gives CDR1 ENHRY, CDR2 SYGVKD. The CDR3 here is CAISGDRDEKLFF. The CDR3 nucleotides read TGTGCCATCAGTGGGGACAGGGATGAAAAACTGTTTTTT.

The chain carries TRBV4-1 and TRBJ2-2; tentative D call: TRBD2 (6 bases). The V gene lost 0 bases and the J gene lost 3 bases, with 11 bases spanning the gap. Germline loops: CDR1 MGHRA, CDR2 YSYEKL. The CDR3 has 16 residues. CDR3 DNA sequence: TGCGCCAGCAGCCAAGATCCCGGGAGTCACACCGGGGAGCTGTTTTTT. As protein: CASSQDPGSHTGELFF.

The chain carries TRBV5-6 and TRBJ1-6; a possible D gene is TRBD1 (5 bases). The V end lost 1 base, the J end lost 7 bases, and 9 bases lay between the germline ends. CDR1 and CDR2 (germline): SGHDT, YYEEEE. There are 14 residues in the CDR3. The CDR3: CASSLWTLNSPLHF. CDR3 DNA: TGTGCCAGCAGCTTGTGGACACTCAATTCACCCCTCCACTTT. Using reference TRBV5-6 and TRBJ1-6 for the parts outside the CDR3, the full variable domain is DAGVTQSPTHLIKTRGQQVTLRCSPKSGHDTVSWYQQALGQGPQFIFQYYEEEERQRGNFPDRFSGHQFPNYSSELNVNALLLGDSALYLCASSLWTLNSPLHFGNGTRLTVT.

V and J are TRBV28 and TRBJ1-1; no definite D call. The CDR3 is made up of 14 amino acids. The V gene lost 3 bases and the J gene lost 9 bases, with 17 bases spanning the gap. CDR1 and CDR2 from the germline V gene are MDHEN and SYDVKM. CDR3 bases: TGTGCCAGCAGTTTTCACGGCTCCGACCCACAAGCTTTCTTT. This encodes CASSFHGSDPQAFF.

The rearrangement links TRBV15 to TRBJ2-2; D is possibly TRBD2 (6 bases). Trimming left V 6 bases short and J 4 bases short, with 15 bases between. Per the germline V gene, CDR1 is LNHNV and CDR2 is YYDKDF (reference sequence). CDR3 length equals 15 residues. CDR3 DNA: TGTGCCACCAGGGACCGAGCGCGGGGCACCGGGGAGCTGTTTTTT. This sequence encodes CATRDRARGTGELFF. Combining the CDR3 with reference TRBV15 and TRBJ2-2 gives the whole variable domain DAMVIQNPRYQVTQFGKPVTLSCSQTLNHNVMYWYQQKSSQAPKLLFHYYDKDFNNEADTPDNFQSRRPNTSFCFLDIRSPGLGDTAMYLCATRDRARGTGELFFGEGSRLTVL.

The chain has TRBV28 and TRBJ2-7, with 9 nucleotides matching TRBD2. Losses at the gene ends were 6 bases for V and 1 base for J; bases not matched to a gene: 13. This CDR3 region has 17 residues. Germline V CDR1 and CDR2: MDHEN, SYDVKM. The CDR3 sequence: CASSSPTATSGSYEQYF. The DNA of the CDR3 is TGTGCCAGCAGCTCCCCCACTGCGACTAGCGGATCCTACGAGCAGTACTTC.

In its sample, this clone was seen a few times. The chain carries TRBV12-3 or TRBV12-4 and TRBJ2-7; D gene ambiguous. This CDR3 is built from 13 residues. Trimming shortened V by 2 bases and J by 6 bases, and 11 bases separated the two germline ends. The CDR3 DNA reads as TGTGCCAGCAGTTTACGTCGAAATGGCGAGCAGTACTTC. Its translation is CASSLRRNGEQYF.

The chain recombines TRBV19 with TRBJ1-1, with D possibly matching TRBD1 (5 bases). This CDR3 has 16 amino acids. Per the germline V gene, CDR1 is LNHDA and CDR2 is SQIVND (reference sequence). V lost 3 bases to trimming and J lost 0 bases, with 14 bases between them. This CDR3 reads CASSIPGGTVNTEAFF. CDR3 bases: TGTGCCAGTAGTATTCCGGGGGGGACTGTGAACACTGAAGCTTTCTTT.

The J gene is TRBJ2-7, the V gene TRBV5-6; D may be TRBD1 or TRBD2 (6 bases each). Germline-derived CDR1 and CDR2 are SGHDT and YYEEEE. Trimming removed 4 bases at V and 5 bases at J, with 16 bases between. There are 14 residues in the CDR3. The CDR3: CASSRMGGMDEQYF. CDR3 bases: TGTGCCAGCAGCCGTATGGGGGGCATGGACGAGCAGTACTTC.

The genes are TRBV6-2 or TRBV6-3 and TRBJ1-1; no clear D. V shed 2 bases and J shed 2 bases, with 12 bases lying between them. The CDR3 has 15 amino acids. CDR1 and CDR2 from the germline V gene are MNHEY and SVGEGT. The CDR3 is CASSYLAGPNTEAFF. The CDR3 coding sequence is TGTGCCAGCAGTTACCTGGCAGGACCAAACACTGAAGCTTTCTTT.

CDR3 loop: CASSGDSSSNEQFF. CDR3 nucleotide sequence: TGTGCCAGCAGTGGGGACAGTAGTTCCAATGAGCAGTTCTTC. The V and J genes are TRBV6-4 and TRBJ2-1; TRBD1 aligns across 7 bases. This CDR3 is 14 amino acids long. Germline lookup yields CDR1 MRHNA and CDR2 SNTAGT. V shed 4 bases and J 6 bases; nucleotides not matched to a gene: 6.

V is TRBV29-1 and J is TRBJ2-1; 8 bases agree with TRBD2. Germline lookup yields CDR1 SQVTM and CDR2 ANQGSEA. The trim removed 7 bases at V and 8 bases at J, leaving 10 bases unmatched. The CDR3 loop spans 13 amino acids. The CDR3 here is CSATGTSPHEQFF. The CDR3 DNA reads TGCAGCGCCACCGGGACTAGTCCTCATGAGCAGTTCTTC.

The chain is built from TRBV5-1 and TRBJ2-7; 7 bases match TRBD2. This CDR3 region has 15 residues. Trimming took 1 base from V and 7 from J; bases not matched to a gene: 11. Germline V gene data show CDR1 as SGHRS and CDR2 as YFSETQ. CDR3 DNA sequence: TGCGCCAGCAGCTTGTACGAGCGGGAAAAAGGGGAGCAGTACTTC. Protein: CASSLYEREKGEQYF.

The chain links TRBV27 to TRBJ1-2; D may be TRBD1 (5 bases). From germline, CDR1 is MNHEY and CDR2 SMNVEV (reference sequence). The CDR3 loop spans 14 amino acids. V was pared by 2 bases and J by 4 bases, with 11 bases between. The CDR3 DNA follows: TGTGCCAGCAGTTTACGGCAGGGCCGCTATGGCTACACCTTC. Translation gives CASSLRQGRYGYTF.

V gene TRBV6-5 combines with J gene TRBJ2-5; 7 nucleotides line up with TRBD1. Germline CDR1 and CDR2: MNHEY and SVGAGI. J was trimmed by 5 bases and V by 0 bases; bases with no gene match: 9. This CDR3 contains 16 residues. The CDR3, as DNA: TGTGCCAGCAGTTACTCCATAGGGGGCGGATGGGAGACCCAGTACTTC. Its translation is CASSYSIGGGWETQYF.

This sequence joins TRBV7-2 and TRBJ2-1; TRBD1 aligns across 8 bases. V dropped 2 bases and J dropped 7; count of bases not matched to a gene: 13. Germline assignment: CDR1 SGHTA and CDR2 FQGNSA. The CDR3 contains 17 residues. DNA of the CDR3: TGTGCCAGCAGCTTATCCGGTCAGGGGGCGTTAGGTAATGAGCAGTTCTTC. Translated, it gives CASSLSGQGALGNEQFF.

The chain combines TRBV28 with TRBJ1-1, with unresolved D. In germline, CDR1 is MDHEN, CDR2 SYDVKM. This CDR3 contains 13 residues. V shed 5 bases and J shed 0 bases, with 7 bases lying between them. CDR3 loop: CASSGRMNTEAFF. CDR3 in DNA: TGTGCCAGCAGTGGACGGATGAACACTGAAGCTTTCTTT.

This chain connects TRBV28 to TRBJ2-1; no clear D gene. V was clipped by 2 bases and J by 8 bases, with 7 bases between them. This CDR3 comprises 12 residues. CDR1 and CDR2 from the germline V gene are MDHEN and SYDVKM. The CDR3 is CASSLIPDEQFF. DNA for the CDR3: TGTGCCAGCAGTTTAATCCCGGATGAGCAGTTCTTC.

In nucleotides, the CDR3 is TGTGCCAGCAGTTATGGCCAGGACTACGAGCAGTACTTC. Encoded protein: CASSYGQDYEQYF. The chain carries TRBV28 and TRBJ2-7; no reliable D call. This CDR3 is built from 13 residues. The V end was cut by 4 bases, the J end by 3 bases, with 10 bases between. Germline assignment: CDR1 MDHEN and CDR2 SYDVKM.

The rearrangement joins TRBV20-1 to TRBJ2-1; a weak D match, TRBD2 (5 bases). The V and J ends lost 3 bases and 0 bases respectively, with 9 bases between them. Germline V gene lookup returns CDR1 DFQATT and CDR2 SNEGSKA (reference sequence). This CDR3 comprises 14 residues. The CDR3 here is CSASGGSSYNEQFF. The CDR3 DNA follows: TGCAGTGCTAGTGGTGGGAGCTCCTACAATGAGCAGTTCTTC.